This is a list of T cell receptor beta chains from one sample in a study of radiation and T cells in renal cell carcinoma. Profiling relied on immunoSEQ multiplex PCR, and the TCRdb table lists in-frame clones only, not all of them. The top ten hold approximately 7.9% of the sample, which has around 94,000 clones, 80% to 90% seen once. Source: blood, taken from a patient whose treatment included radiotherapy and nephrectomy. These receptors were collected from a man in his fifties with renal cell carcinoma. The CDR3 runs from the conserved cysteine through the conserved F or W. Fields, in order: J gene, V gene, D gene, clone size, CDR3 protein, CDR3 DNA. D genes are given only for firm matches. The listing skips clone size in some rows; elsewhere it reads once, few, many or a size class.

TRBJ1-5 TRBV4-1 NA NA CASSQYRDSNQPQHF TGCGCCAGCAGCCAATACAGGGATAGCAATCAGCCCCAGCATTTT
TRBJ2-7 TRBV6-9 NA NA CASSSGRQSMPRWEQYF TGTGCCAGCAGTTCGGGCCGACAGTCAATGCCGCGGTGGGAGCAGTACTTC
TRBJ2-5 TRBV7-9 NA once CASSLAEGKETQYF TGTGCCAGCAGCTTAGCAGAAGGAAAAGAGACCCAGTACTTC
TRBJ1-4 TRBV28 TRBD1 large CASSLTGTGSSGLFF TGTGCCAGCAGCCTAACCGGGACAGGGTCCTCCGGACTGTTTTTT
TRBJ2-5 TRBV2 TRBD2 NA CASSEGLAGDETQYF TGTGCCAGCAGTGAGGGACTAGCGGGAGACGAGACCCAGTACTTC
TRBJ2-1 TRBV11-2 NA NA CASSSDRNFYNEQFF TGTGCCAGCAGCTCCGACAGGAATTTCTACAATGAGCAGTTCTTC
TRBJ2-5 TRBV29-1 NA NA CSVSQGQETQYF TGCAGCGTTAGTCAGGGTCAAGAGACCCAGTACTTC
TRBJ2-1 TRBV19 NA once CASSIGDEQFF TGTGCCAGTAGTATAGGGGATGAGCAGTTCTTC
TRBJ2-2 TRBV29-1 TRBD2 NA CSVGLAVNTGELFF TGCAGCGTTGGACTAGCGGTTAACACCGGGGAGCTGTTTTTT
TRBJ1-5 TRBV27 NA NA CASSLSGLNQPQHF TGTGCCAGCAGTTTATCCGGGCTCAATCAGCCCCAGCATTTT
TRBJ1-1 TRBV30 NA NA CAWRRVGRTEAFF TGTGCCTGGCGGCGAGTTGGGCGGACTGAAGCTTTCTTT
TRBJ2-6 TRBV7-3 TRBD1 NA CASSRNRGSGANVLTF TGTGCCAGCAGCCGGAACAGGGGTTCTGGGGCCAACGTCCTGACTTTC
TRBJ1-5 TRBV21-1 NA NA CASSNTGGTDQPQHF TGTGCCAGCAGCAATACAGGGGGAACGGATCAGCCCCAGCATTTT
TRBJ2-1 TRBV11-2 TRBD2 NA CASSLSGLAGDNEQFF TGTGCCAGCAGCTTGTCAGGACTAGCGGGGGACAATGAGCAGTTCTTC
TRBJ1-2 TRBV19 TRBD1 NA CASRNQGARGYGYTF TGTGCCAGTAGAAACCAGGGGGCGCGGGGCTATGGCTACACCTTC
TRBJ2-2 TRBV4-2 TRBD2 NA CASSHTGLAGGDTGELFF TGTGCCAGCAGCCATACGGGACTAGCGGGAGGCGACACCGGGGAGCTGTTTTTT
TRBJ2-2 TRBV9 TRBD1 NA CASSGSLQGDTGELFF TGTGCCAGCAGCGGATCATTACAGGGGGACACCGGGGAGCTGTTTTTT
TRBJ2-5 TRBV30 NA NA CAWSQGMGETQYF TGTGCCTGGAGTCAGGGAATGGGAGAGACCCAGTACTTC
TRBJ1-1 TRBV5-4 NA NA CASSLDPDRSAFF TGTGCCAGCAGCTTGGACCCCGACAGATCCGCTTTCTTT
TRBJ2-7 TRBV4-1 NA many CASSQDSTGLSREQYF TGCGCCAGCAGCCAAGATAGTACAGGTTTGTCCCGCGAGCAGTACTTC
TRBJ2-2 TRBV7-2 TRBD1 NA CASSLRQGARTGELFF TGTGCCAGCAGCTTAAGACAGGGGGCACGGACCGGGGAGCTGTTTTTT
TRBJ1-4 TRBV5-1 NA NA CASSTWDTNEKLFF TGCGCCAGCAGCACGTGGGACACCAATGAAAAACTGTTTTTT
TRBJ1-2 TRBV6-5 NA NA CASSSPDGYGYTF TGTGCCAGCAGTTCGCCGGACGGCTATGGCTACACCTTC
TRBJ1-1 TRBV6-1 NA NA CASRNSGNTEAFF TGTGCCAGCAGGAACTCGGGAAACACTGAAGCTTTCTTT
TRBJ2-1 TRBV9 TRBD2 NA CASSVGGRVGVHEQFF TGTGCCAGCAGCGTGGGAGGGAGAGTGGGAGTGCATGAGCAGTTCTTC
TRBJ2-4 TRBV9 TRBD1 NA CASSMGQGTFAKNIQYF TGTGCCAGCAGCATGGGACAGGGAACGTTTGCCAAAAACATTCAGTACTTC
TRBJ1-3 TRBV4-3 NA NA CASSPQPYGGSSGNTIYF TGCGCCAGCAGCCCACAACCCTACGGGGGAAGCTCTGGAAACACCATATATTTT
TRBJ1-2 TRBV28 NA few CASSLRGNYGYTF TGTGCCAGCAGTTTAAGGGGTAACTATGGCTACACCTTC
TRBJ2-5 TRBV5-1 NA NA CASSLGQETQYF TGCGCCAGCAGCTTAGGCCAAGAGACCCAGTACTTC
TRBJ2-2 TRBV15 NA NA CATSKRLEGGGELFF TGTGCCACCAGCAAGAGACTAGAGGGTGGGGGGGAGCTGTTTTTT
TRBJ1-2 TRBV30 TRBD1 NA CAWTYPGEGAYGYTF TGTGCCTGGACCTACCCCGGGGAGGGGGCCTATGGCTACACCTTC
TRBJ2-3 TRBV5-1 TRBD2 NA CASSLPPSGAGGAYTQYF TGCGCCAGCAGCTTGCCCCCGAGTGGAGCGGGGGGGGCCTATACGCAGTATTTT
TRBJ2-2 TRBV10-2 TRBD1 once CASGGQPRNTGELFF TGCGCCAGCGGGGGACAGCCCAGGAACACCGGGGAGCTGTTTTTT
TRBJ1-1 TRBV19 NA few CASSTPGFTQKNTEAFF TGTGCCAGTAGTACCCCGGGGTTCACCCAAAAGAACACTGAAGCTTTCTTT
TRBJ2-3 TRBV11-2 TRBD2 NA CASSPGTSGRTDTQYF TGTGCCAGCAGCCCCGGGACTAGCGGGAGGACAGATACGCAGTATTTT
TRBJ2-4 TRBV5-1 NA few CASSLGGRKQYF TGCGCCAGCAGCTTGGGGGGACGGAAACAGTACTTC
TRBJ2-2 TRBV5-1 NA NA CASSLDAPNTGELFF TGCGCCAGCAGCTTGGATGCCCCGAACACCGGGGAGCTGTTTTTT
TRBJ2-2 TRBV6-1 NA NA CASSGVYTGELFF TGTGCCAGCTCGGGGGTCTACACCGGGGAGCTGTTTTTT
TRBJ1-6 TRBV19 NA NA CASSSRTGDDSPLHF TGTGCCAGTAGTTCCCGGACTGGTGACGATTCACCCCTCCACTTT
TRBJ2-2 TRBV10-3 TRBD1 NA CAINDRAYTGELFF TGTGCCATCAACGACAGGGCATACACCGGGGAGCTGTTTTTT
TRBJ1-2 TRBV28 NA NA CASSLRNYGYTF TGTGCCAGCAGTTTGCGTAACTATGGCTACACCTTC
TRBJ2-3 TRBV5-1 NA NA CASSLPRGSTDTQYF TGCGCCAGCAGCTTGCCAAGAGGGAGCACAGATACGCAGTATTTT
TRBJ1-3 TRBV7-8 TRBD1 NA CASSLVPPGQDRGNTIYF TGTGCCAGCAGCTTAGTTCCGCCGGGACAGGATCGTGGAAACACCATATATTTT
TRBJ2-7 TRBV19 NA NA CASSSRRAPFLGEQYF TGTGCCAGTAGTAGCCGGCGGGCGCCCTTTTTGGGGGAGCAGTACTTC